Detailed here is one TCR beta chain. In the original workflow: The assay estimated nucleated cells by amplifying reference gene primers. Libraries were prepared by immunoSEQ multiplex PCR; TCRdb keeps only in-frame clonotypes and omits some of them. The V and J calls and the clone size are those of that table, but D and trimming were determined from the DNA. The repertoire includes 200,000 to 300,000 clones, approximately 86% of them detected once, and roughly 4.9% sits in the top ten. The source of the sample is a study of blood T cell repertoires in COVID-19. As for the study in general: The United States, Italy and Spain were the sources of the acute and convalescent COVID-19 samples. Sample material is recorded as cDNA or gDNA derived from T cells, B-cell-depleted T cells, or PBMCs.

The V gene end was trimmed by 4 bases and the J gene end by 5 bases; junction bases not matched to a gene: 11. Germline V lookup: CDR1 LNHDA, CDR2 SQIVND (reference sequence). The length of the CDR3 is 17 residues. The sample was peripheral blood. The sequence was obtained from a woman aged 55-70 years with COVID-19, enrolled during active disease. The V gene is TRBV19, the J gene TRBJ2-5; TRBD1 matches 12 bases. The CDR3 here is CASSTRDRGRRGETQYF. The CDR3 nucleotides read TGTGCCAGTAGTACTCGGGACAGGGGGCGTCGAGGGGAGACCCAGTACTTC.